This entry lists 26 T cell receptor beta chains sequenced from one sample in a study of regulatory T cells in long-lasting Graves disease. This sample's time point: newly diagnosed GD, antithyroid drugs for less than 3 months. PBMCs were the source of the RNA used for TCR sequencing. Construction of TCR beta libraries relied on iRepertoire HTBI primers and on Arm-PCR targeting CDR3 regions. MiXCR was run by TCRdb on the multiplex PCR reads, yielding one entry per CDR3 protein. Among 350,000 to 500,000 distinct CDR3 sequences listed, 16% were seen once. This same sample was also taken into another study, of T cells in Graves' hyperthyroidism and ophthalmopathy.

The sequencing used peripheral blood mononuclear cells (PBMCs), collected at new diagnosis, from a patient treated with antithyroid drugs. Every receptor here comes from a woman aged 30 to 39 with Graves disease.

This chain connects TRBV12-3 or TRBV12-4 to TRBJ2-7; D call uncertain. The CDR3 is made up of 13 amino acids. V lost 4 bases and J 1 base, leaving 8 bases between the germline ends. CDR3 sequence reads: CASSYSTSYEQYF. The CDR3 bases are TGTGCCAGCAGTTATAGTACTTCCTACGAGCAGTACTTC.

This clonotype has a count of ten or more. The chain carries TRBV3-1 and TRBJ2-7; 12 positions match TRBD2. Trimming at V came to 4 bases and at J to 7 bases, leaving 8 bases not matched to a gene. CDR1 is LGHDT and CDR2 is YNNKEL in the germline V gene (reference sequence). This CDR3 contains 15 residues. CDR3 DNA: TGTGCCAGCAGCCCGACTAGCGGGAGCCCAGGGGAGCAGTACTTC. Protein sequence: CASSPTSGSPGEQYF.

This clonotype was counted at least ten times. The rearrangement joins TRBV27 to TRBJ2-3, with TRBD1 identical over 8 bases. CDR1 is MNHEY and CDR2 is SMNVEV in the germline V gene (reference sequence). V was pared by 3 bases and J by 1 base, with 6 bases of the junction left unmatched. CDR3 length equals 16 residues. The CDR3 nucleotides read TGTGCCAGCAGTTTTTGGACAGGGATGGGCACAGATACGCAGTATTTT. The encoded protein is CASSFWTGMGTDTQYF.

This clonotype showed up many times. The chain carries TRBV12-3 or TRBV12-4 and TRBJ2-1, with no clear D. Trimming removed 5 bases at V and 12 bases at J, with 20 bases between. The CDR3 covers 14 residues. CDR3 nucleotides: TGTGCCAGCAGTCTCCAAGGGTACCCCCGAGGGCAGTTCTTC. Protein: CASSLQGYPRGQFF.

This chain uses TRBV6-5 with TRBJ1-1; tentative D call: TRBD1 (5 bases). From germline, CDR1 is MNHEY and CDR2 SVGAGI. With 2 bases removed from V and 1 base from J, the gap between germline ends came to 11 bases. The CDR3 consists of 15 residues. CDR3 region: CASSYEIGGNTEAFF. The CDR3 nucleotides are TGTGCCAGCAGTTACGAGATTGGGGGGAACACTGAAGCTTTCTTT.

The CDR3 here is CASSIAGTGGLSWDEQFF. The CDR3 DNA reads TGTGCCAGTAGTATAGCCGGGACAGGGGGCTTAAGTTGGGATGAGCAGTTCTTC. The gene calls are TRBV19 and TRBJ2-1; TRBD1 agrees at 12 bases. With V trimmed by 1 base and J by 8 bases, 12 bases remained unmatched. In germline, CDR1 is LNHDA, CDR2 SQIVND (reference sequence). This CDR3 region has 18 residues. The full variable domain, completed using reference TRBV19 and TRBJ2-1, is DGGITQSPKYLFRKEGQNVTLSCEQNLNHDAMYWYRQDPGQGLRLIYYSQIVNDFQKGDIAEGYSVSREKKESFPLTVTSAQKNPTAFYLCASSIAGTGGLSWDEQFFGPGTRLTVL.

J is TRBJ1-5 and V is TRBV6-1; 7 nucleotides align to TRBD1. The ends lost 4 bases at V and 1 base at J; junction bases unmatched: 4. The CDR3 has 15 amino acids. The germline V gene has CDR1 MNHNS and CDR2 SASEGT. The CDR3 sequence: CASSGYRGSNQPQHF. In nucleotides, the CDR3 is TGTGCCAGCAGTGGATACAGGGGAAGCAATCAGCCCCAGCATTTT.

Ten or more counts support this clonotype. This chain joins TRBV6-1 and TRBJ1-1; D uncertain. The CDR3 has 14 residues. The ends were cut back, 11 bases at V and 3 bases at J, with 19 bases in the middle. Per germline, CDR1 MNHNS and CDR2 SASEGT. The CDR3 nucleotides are TGTGCCCTGAGGACCGCCACCACCGACACTGAAGCTTTCTTT. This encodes CALRTATTDTEAFF.

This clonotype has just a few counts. CDR3 DNA: TGCGCCAGCAGCTTGGTTTTTTCCGGGACTCGGCTTGTCAGCACAGATACGCAGTATTTT. It encodes CASSLVFSGTRLVSTDTQYF. The J gene is TRBJ2-3, the V gene TRBV5-1, with TRBD2 as a possible D gene (6 bases). The CDR3 contains 20 residues. Germline V gene lookup returns CDR1 SGHRS and CDR2 YFSETQ. The ends were cut back, 0 bases at V and 0 bases at J, with 23 bases in the middle.

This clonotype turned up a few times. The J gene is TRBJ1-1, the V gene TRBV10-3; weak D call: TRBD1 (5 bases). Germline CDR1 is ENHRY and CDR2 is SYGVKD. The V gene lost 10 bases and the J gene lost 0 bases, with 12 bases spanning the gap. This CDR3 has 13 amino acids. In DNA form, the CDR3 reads TGTGCCACCTTACGGGGCATGAACACTGAAGCTTTCTTT. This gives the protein CATLRGMNTEAFF.

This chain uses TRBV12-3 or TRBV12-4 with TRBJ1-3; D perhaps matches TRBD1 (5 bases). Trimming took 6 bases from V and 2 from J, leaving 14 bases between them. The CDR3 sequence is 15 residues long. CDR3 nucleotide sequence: TGTGCCAGCAGCCTCAGGGTCTCGGCTGGAAACACCATATATTTT. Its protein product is CASSLRVSAGNTIYF.

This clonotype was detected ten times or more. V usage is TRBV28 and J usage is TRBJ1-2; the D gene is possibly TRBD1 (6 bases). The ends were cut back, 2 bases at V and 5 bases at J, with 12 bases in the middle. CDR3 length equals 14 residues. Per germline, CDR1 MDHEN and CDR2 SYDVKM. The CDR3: CASSLRRQAYGYTF. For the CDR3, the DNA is TGTGCCAGCAGTTTAAGGCGACAGGCTTATGGCTACACCTTC.

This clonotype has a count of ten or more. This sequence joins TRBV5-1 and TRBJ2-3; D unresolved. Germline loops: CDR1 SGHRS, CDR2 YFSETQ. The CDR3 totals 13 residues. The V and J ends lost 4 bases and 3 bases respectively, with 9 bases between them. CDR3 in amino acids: CASSTIQTDTQYF. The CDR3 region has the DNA TGCGCCAGCAGCACAATACAAACAGATACGCAGTATTTT.

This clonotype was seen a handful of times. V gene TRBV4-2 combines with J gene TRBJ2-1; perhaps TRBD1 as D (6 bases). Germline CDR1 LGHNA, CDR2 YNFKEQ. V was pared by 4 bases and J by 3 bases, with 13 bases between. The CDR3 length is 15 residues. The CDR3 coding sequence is TGTGCCAGCAGCCTCCCGGGACACCGCTACAATGAGCAGTTCTTC. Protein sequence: CASSLPGHRYNEQFF.

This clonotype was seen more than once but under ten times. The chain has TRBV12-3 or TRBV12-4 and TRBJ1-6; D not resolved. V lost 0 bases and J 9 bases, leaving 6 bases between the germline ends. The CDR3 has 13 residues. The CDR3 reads CASSLAQGSPLHF. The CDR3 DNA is TGTGCCAGCAGTTTAGCGCAAGGTTCACCCCTCCACTTT.

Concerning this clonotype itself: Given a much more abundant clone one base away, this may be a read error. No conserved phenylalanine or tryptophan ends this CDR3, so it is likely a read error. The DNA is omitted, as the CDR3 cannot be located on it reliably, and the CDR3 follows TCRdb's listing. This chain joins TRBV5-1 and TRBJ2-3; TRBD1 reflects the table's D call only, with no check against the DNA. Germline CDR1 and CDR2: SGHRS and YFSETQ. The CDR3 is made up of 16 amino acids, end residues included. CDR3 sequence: CASSLDRGPLIREQYL.

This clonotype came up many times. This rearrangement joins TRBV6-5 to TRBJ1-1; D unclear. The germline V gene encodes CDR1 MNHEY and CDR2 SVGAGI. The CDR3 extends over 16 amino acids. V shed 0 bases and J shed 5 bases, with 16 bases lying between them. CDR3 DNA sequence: TGTGCCAGCAGTTACTCCGTAGGGAGTATGAGGACTGAAGCTTTCTTT. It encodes CASSYSVGSMRTEAFF.

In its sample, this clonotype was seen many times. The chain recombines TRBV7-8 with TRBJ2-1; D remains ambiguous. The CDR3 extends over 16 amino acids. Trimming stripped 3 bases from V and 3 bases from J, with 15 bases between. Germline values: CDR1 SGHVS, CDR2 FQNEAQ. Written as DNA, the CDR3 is TGTGCCAGCAGCTTTCGGTTATACGGTAGCTACAATGAGCAGTTCTTC. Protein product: CASSFRLYGSYNEQFF.

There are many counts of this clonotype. The CDR3 reads CASSAPFFGANVLTF. For the CDR3, the DNA is TGTGCCAGCAGTGCCCCTTTTTTTGGGGCCAACGTCCTGACTTTC. This rearrangement joins TRBV28 to TRBJ2-6; D unclear. Germline V gene lookup returns CDR1 MDHEN and CDR2 SYDVKM. The CDR3 consists of 15 residues. Trimming stripped 5 bases from V and 3 bases from J, with 11 bases between. Looking up the rest from reference TRBV28 and TRBJ2-6 gives the full variable domain: DVKVTQSSRYLVKRTGEKVFLECVQDMDHENMFWYRQDPGLGLRLIYFSYDVKMKEKGDIPEGYSVSREKKERFSLILESASTNQTSMYLCASSAPFFGANVLTFGAGSRLTVL.

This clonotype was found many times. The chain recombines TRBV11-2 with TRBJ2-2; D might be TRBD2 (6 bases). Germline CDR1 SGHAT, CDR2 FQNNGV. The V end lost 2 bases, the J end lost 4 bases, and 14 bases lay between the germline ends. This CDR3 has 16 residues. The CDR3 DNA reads TGTGCCAGCAGCTTAAGGGACGGGAGAGGCACCGGGGAGCTGTTTTTT. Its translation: CASSLRDGRGTGELFF.

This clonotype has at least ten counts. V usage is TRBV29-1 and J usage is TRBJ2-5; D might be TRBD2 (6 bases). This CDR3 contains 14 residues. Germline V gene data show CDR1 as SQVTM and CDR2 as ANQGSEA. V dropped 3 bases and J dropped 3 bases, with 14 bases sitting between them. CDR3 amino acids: CSVDLGGIKETQYF. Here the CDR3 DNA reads TGCAGCGTTGACTTGGGCGGGATTAAAGAGACCCAGTACTTC.

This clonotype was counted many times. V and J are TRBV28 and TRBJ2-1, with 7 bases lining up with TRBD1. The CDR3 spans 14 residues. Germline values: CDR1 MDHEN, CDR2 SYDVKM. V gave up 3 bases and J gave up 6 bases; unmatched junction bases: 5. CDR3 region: CASSFGDSVNEQFF. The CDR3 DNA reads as TGTGCCAGCAGTTTCGGGGACAGTGTCAATGAGCAGTTCTTC.

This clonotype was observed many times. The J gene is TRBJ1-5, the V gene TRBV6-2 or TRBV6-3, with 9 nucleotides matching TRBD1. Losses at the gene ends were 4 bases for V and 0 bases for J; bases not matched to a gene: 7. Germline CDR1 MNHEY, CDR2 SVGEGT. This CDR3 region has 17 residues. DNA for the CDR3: TGTGCCAGCAGTTCCTCCGGGACAGGGTTTAGCAATCAGCCCCAGCATTTT. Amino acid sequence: CASSSSGTGFSNQPQHF.

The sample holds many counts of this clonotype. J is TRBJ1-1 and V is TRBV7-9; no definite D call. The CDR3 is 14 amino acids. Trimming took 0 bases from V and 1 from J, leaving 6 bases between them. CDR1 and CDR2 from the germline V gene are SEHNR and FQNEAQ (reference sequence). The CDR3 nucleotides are TGTGCCAGCAGCTTAGCCAGAGAGAACACTGAAGCTTTCTTT. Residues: CASSLARENTEAFF.

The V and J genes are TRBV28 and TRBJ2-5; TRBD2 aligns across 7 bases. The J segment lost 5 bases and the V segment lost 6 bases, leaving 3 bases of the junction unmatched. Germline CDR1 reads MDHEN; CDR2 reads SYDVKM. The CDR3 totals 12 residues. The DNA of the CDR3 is TGTGCCAGCAGGCGGGGGAGGGAGACCCAGTACTTC. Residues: CASRRGRETQYF.

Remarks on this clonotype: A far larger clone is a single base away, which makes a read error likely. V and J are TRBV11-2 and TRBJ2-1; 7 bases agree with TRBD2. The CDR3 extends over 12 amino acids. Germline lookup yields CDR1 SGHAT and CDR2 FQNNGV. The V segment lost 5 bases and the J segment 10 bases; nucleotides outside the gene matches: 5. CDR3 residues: CASSPGGFEQFF. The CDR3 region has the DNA TGTGCCAGCAGCCCCGGGGGGTTCGAGCAGTTCTTC.